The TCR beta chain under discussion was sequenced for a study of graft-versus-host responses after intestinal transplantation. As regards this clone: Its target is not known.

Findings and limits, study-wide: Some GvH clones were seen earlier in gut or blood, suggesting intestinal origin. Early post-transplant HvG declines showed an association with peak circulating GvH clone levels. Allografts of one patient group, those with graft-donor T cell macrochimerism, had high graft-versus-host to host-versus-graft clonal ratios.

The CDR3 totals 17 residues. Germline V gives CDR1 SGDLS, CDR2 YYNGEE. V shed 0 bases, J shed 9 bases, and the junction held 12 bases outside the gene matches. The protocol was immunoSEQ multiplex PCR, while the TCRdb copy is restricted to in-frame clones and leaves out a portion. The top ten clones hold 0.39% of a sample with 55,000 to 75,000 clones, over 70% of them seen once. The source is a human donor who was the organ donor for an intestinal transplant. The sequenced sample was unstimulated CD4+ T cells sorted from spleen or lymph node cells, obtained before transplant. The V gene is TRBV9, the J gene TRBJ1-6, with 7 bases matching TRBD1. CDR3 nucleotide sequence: TGTGCCAGCAGCGTAGATCAGAGCAGGGGGATTAGTTCACCCCTCCACTTT. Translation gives CASSVDQSRGISSPLHF.